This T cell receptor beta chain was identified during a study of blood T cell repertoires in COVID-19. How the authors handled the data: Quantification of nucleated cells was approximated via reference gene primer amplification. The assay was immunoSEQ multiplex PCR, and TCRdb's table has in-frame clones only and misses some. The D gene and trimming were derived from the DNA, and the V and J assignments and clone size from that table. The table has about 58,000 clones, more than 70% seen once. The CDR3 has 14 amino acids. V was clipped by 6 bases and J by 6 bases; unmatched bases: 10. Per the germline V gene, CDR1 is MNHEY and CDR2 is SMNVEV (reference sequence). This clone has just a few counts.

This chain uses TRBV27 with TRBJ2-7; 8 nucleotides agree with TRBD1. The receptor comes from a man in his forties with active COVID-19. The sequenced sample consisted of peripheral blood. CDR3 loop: CASSKQGASSEQYF. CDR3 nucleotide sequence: TGTGCCAGCAGCAAGCAGGGGGCTAGCTCCGAGCAGTACTTC.